The rows below give T cell receptor beta chains drawn from one sample of a study of T cell responses to AZD1222 COVID-19 vaccine. Assay used: immunoSEQ multiplex PCR; TCRdb lists only in-frame clones, some missing. The data contain about 120,000 clones, approximately 90% of them singletons. Sequencing used peripheral blood, obtained on day 0 of AZD1222 vaccination. The receptors here all came from an adult in good health. Both conserved end residues are part of each CDR3. The D gene is left open where the match is weak. Clone size is not always given. Where it is, it says once, few, many or a class for expanded clones.

size,D,J,V,DNA,CDR3
.,TRBD1,TRBJ1-4,TRBV19,TGTGCCAGTAGGGACGGACAGGGAGGCTACGAAAAACTGTTTTTT,CASRDGQGGYEKLFF
.,TRBD1,TRBJ1-1,TRBV28,TGTGCCAGCAGCCGACAGGGGCCTCCACCTGAAGCTTTCTTT,CASSRQGPPPEAFF
.,.,TRBJ1-6,TRBV28,TGTGCCAGCAGTAATTATAATTCACCCCTCCACTTT,CASSNYNSPLHF
once,.,TRBJ2-1,TRBV11-3,TGTGCCAGCAGCTTAGATCTCGGAGAGCAGTTCTTC,CASSLDLGEQFF
.,.,TRBJ2-7,TRBV19,TGTGCCAGTAGTATGCTGGGGGGATTGGGCGAGCAGTACTTC,CASSMLGGLGEQYF
.,TRBD1,TRBJ1-1,TRBV5-1,TGCGCCAGCAGCCGCAGGGACAGGGGGCTAGAGAACACTGAAGCTTTCTTT,CASSRRDRGLENTEAFF
.,.,TRBJ2-1,TRBV18,TGTGCCAGCTCACCAGCGAAGGACAACGGCCAGTTCTTC,CASSPAKDNGQFF
.,TRBD2,TRBJ2-3,TRBV7-2,TGTGCCAGCAGCTCCCAGACTAGCGGGGGAGCACTCGGGGAGTATTTT,CASSSQTSGGALGEYF
.,.,TRBJ1-3,TRBV5-1,TGCGCCAGCAGCTTGATAGACAGCTCCTCTGGAAACACCATATATTTT,CASSLIDSSSGNTIYF
.,.,TRBJ2-3,TRBV6-5,TGTGCCAGCAGTTCCAGGGAAGCGTCTAGCACAGATACGCAGTATTTT,CASSSREASSTDTQYF
.,TRBD1,TRBJ1-3,TRBV18,TGTGCCAGCTCACCGGACAGGGGATCGTCTGGAAACACCATATATTTT,CASSPDRGSSGNTIYF
.,.,TRBJ1-1,TRBV7-9,TGTGCCAGCAGCTTAGTGGGGCTCAGGAACACTGAAGCTTTCTTT,CASSLVGLRNTEAFF
.,.,TRBJ2-5,TRBV18,TGTGCCAGCTCACCGGACAGTCAAGAGACCCAGTACTTC,CASSPDSQETQYF
.,.,TRBJ1-2,TRBV7-8,TGTGCCAGCAGCTTAGTGGGAGTCGGGGGACCCGACTATGGCTACACCTTC,CASSLVGVGGPDYGYTF
few,TRBD1,TRBJ2-5,TRBV11-1,TGTGCCAGCAGCTTAGTACAGGGGTCGGGAGAGACCCAGTACTTC,CASSLVQGSGETQYF
.,TRBD1,TRBJ1-1,TRBV7-8,TGTGCCAGCAGCACGGACAGGGTACAGAACACTGAAGCTTTCTTT,CASSTDRVQNTEAFF
.,TRBD2,TRBJ2-7,TRBV7-9,TGTGCCAGCAGCGCCGGACTAGCGGGAGGCCTCTCCTACGAGCAGTACTTC,CASSAGLAGGLSYEQYF
once,.,TRBJ1-2,TRBV7-2,TGTGCCAGCAGCTTAGCGCGGGATAACTATGGCTACACCTTC,CASSLARDNYGYTF
.,.,TRBJ1-1,TRBV2,TGTGCCAGCAGTGCAGTGGCCGCCACTGAAGCTTTCTTT,CASSAVAATEAFF
once,.,TRBJ1-4,TRBV5-1,TGCGCCAGCAGCTTCCGGGGTGAGGATAATGAAAAACTGTTTTTT,CASSFRGEDNEKLFF
.,.,TRBJ1-3,TRBV11-3,TGTGCCAGCAGCTTAGGAGGGACGGCTAACCTGGGAGGAAACACCATATATTTT,CASSLGGTANLGGNTIYF
.,TRBD1,TRBJ2-1,TRBV18,TGTGCCAGCTCAACCCGTTCGCCGGGACAGGGAGTCAATGAGCAGTTCTTC,CASSTRSPGQGVNEQFF
.,.,TRBJ1-1,TRBV12-3/TRBV12-4,TGTGCCAGCAGCCCCCAAGGGCAAAGTGAAGCTTTCTTT,CASSPQGQSEAFF